This passage covers 24 T cell receptor beta chains from one sample sequenced in a study of regulatory T cells in long-lasting Graves disease. Arm-PCR of CDR3 regions with iRepertoire HTBI primers generated TCR beta libraries. TCRdb independently ran MiXCR on the multiplex PCR reads; one entry per CDR3 protein. The table has 400,000 to 550,000 distinct CDR3 sequences, about 17% seen once; the top ten hold around 11%. Noted time point: newly diagnosed GD, antithyroid drugs for less than 3 months. Isolated PBMC RNA provided the starting material for the TCR library. The same sample was also studied in work on T cells in Graves' hyperthyroidism and ophthalmopathy.

The specimen was peripheral blood mononuclear cells (PBMCs), collected at new diagnosis, from a patient treated with antithyroid drugs. All receptors derive from a woman aged 25 to 39 with Graves disease.

There are many counts of this clonotype. CDR3 sequence (DNA): TGTGCCAGCAGTTACTTAAGACTAGCGGGAAACACCGGGGAGCTGTTTTTT. Protein product: CASSYLRLAGNTGELFF. This rearrangement joins TRBV6-5 to TRBJ2-2; 11 bases line up with TRBD2. Per germline, CDR1 MNHEY and CDR2 SVGAGI. Germline trimming cut 1 base from V and 2 bases from J; bases unmatched to any gene: 3. This CDR3 is built from 17 residues.

This clonotype was seen at least ten times. The chain has TRBV18 and TRBJ2-5; D possibly uses TRBD1 or TRBD2 (6 bases each). Per the germline V gene, CDR1 is KGHSH and CDR2 is LQKENI. Trimming stripped 8 bases from V and 2 bases from J, with 15 bases between. The CDR3 is made up of 14 amino acids. CDR3: CASNTRGLQETQYF. DNA for the CDR3: TGTGCCAGCAACACCAGGGGACTTCAAGAGACCCAGTACTTC.

This sequence joins TRBV25-1 and TRBJ1-6; tentative D call: TRBD1 (6 bases). Germline-derived CDR1 and CDR2 are MGHDK and SYGVNS. The V and J ends lost 3 bases and 4 bases respectively, with 10 bases between them. The CDR3 has 15 amino acids. The CDR3 nucleotides read TGTGCCAGCAGTGACAGGGGAAATTATAATTCACCCCTCCACTTT. Translation: CASSDRGNYNSPLHF.

The chain combines TRBV5-8 with TRBJ1-6, with 8 nucleotides matching TRBD1. Germline V gene data show CDR1 as SGHTS and CDR2 as YDEGEE. The V gene end was trimmed by 2 bases and the J gene end by 8 bases; junction bases not matched to a gene: 3. The length of the CDR3 is 14 residues. CDR3 sequence reads: CASSLRTGYSPLHF. The CDR3, as DNA: TGTGCCAGCAGCTTACGGACAGGGTATTCACCCCTCCACTTT.

In this sample, this clonotype turned up many times. J is TRBJ2-7 and V is TRBV27, with 8 bases that match TRBD1. After removal of 5 bases from V and 3 bases from J, the junction contained 12 bases not matched to a gene. The CDR3 spans 16 residues. Per the germline V gene, CDR1 is MNHEY and CDR2 is SMNVEV (reference sequence). The CDR3 region has the DNA TGTGCCAGCAGTACTCTCTCCGGGACAGGACTCTACGAGCAGTACTTC. Translating gives CASSTLSGTGLYEQYF.

This clonotype has at least ten counts. J is TRBJ1-5 and V is TRBV6-2 or TRBV6-3; 9 bases map to TRBD1. CDR1 and CDR2 from the germline V gene are MNHEY and SVGEGT. The V and J ends lost 4 bases and 7 bases, in that order; junction bases with no gene match: 11. The CDR3 is 16 residues long. Here the CDR3 reads CASSSGGGTGNQPQHF. The CDR3 coding sequence is TGTGCCAGCAGTTCCGGCGGCGGGACAGGGAACCAGCCCCAGCATTTT.

This clonotype was counted many times. V usage is TRBV25-1 and J usage is TRBJ2-7; unclear D gene. CDR3 size: 12 residues. Looked up from germline, CDR1 is MGHDK and CDR2 is SYGVNS. Trimming pared 1 base from V and 6 bases from J, leaving 7 bases between. The CDR3: CASSESRSEQYF. In DNA form, the CDR3 reads TGTGCCAGCAGTGAATCCAGGTCCGAGCAGTACTTC.

This clonotype occurred many times. This chain links TRBV13 with TRBJ2-1, with D uncertain. The germline CDR1 and CDR2 sequences are PRHDT and FYEKMQ (reference sequence). The CDR3 is 12 amino acids. V shed 8 bases and J shed 10 bases, with 15 bases lying between them. The CDR3 region is CASGLVPGEQFF. The CDR3 region has the DNA TGTGCCAGCGGGCTAGTCCCTGGGGAGCAGTTCTTC.

In this sample, this clonotype turned up many times. The chain has TRBV28 and TRBJ2-1, with 8 bases identical to TRBD1. The trim removed 3 bases at V and 9 bases at J, leaving 7 bases unmatched. The CDR3 contains 14 residues. Germline CDR1 reads MDHEN; CDR2 reads SYDVKM. The CDR3 protein is CASSFPDRGREQFF. CDR3 bases: TGTGCCAGCAGTTTCCCCGACAGGGGTCGTGAGCAGTTCTTC.

This clonotype has a count of ten or more. J is TRBJ2-1 and V is TRBV20-1, with D hard to call. Germline-derived CDR1 and CDR2 are DFQATT and SNEGSKA (reference sequence). The CDR3 contains 16 residues. Trimming took off 1 base at V and 3 bases at J, with 16 bases between the two ends. The DNA for the CDR3 is TGCAGTGCTAGAGGGTTTGGGAATCCAAACTACAATGAGCAGTTCTTC. This sequence encodes CSARGFGNPNYNEQFF.

A word on this clonotype: A single base is all that separates this from a far larger clone, so a read error is likely. CDR3 loop: CASSLEGQPLYERYF. The CDR3 nucleotides are TGTGCCAGCAGCTTAGAAGGACAGCCCCTCTACGAGCGGTACTTC. The rearrangement joins TRBV7-8 to TRBJ2-7; tentatively, D is TRBD1 (6 bases). CDR1 and CDR2 (germline): SGHVS, FQNEAQ. The CDR3 runs to 15 residues. The whole variable domain, filled in from reference TRBV7-8 and TRBJ2-7, reads GAGVSQSPRYKVAKRGQDVALRCDPISGHVSLFWYQQALGQGPEFLTYFQNEAQLDKSGLPSDRFFAERPEGSVSTLKIQRTQQEDSAVYLCASSLEGQPLYERYFGPGTRLTVT.

For this clonotype: A far larger clone is just one base off, so this is likely a read error. The chain recombines TRBV6-2 or TRBV6-3 with TRBJ2-3, with D perhaps TRBD2 (6 bases). The CDR3 sequence is 18 residues long. Per the germline V gene, CDR1 is MNHEY and CDR2 is SVGEGT. V lost 4 bases, J lost 2 bases, and 22 bases lay in between. CDR3 in DNA: TGTGCCAGCAGTTGCCGGGCGGCGGGACGAAGCTACACAGATACGCAGTATTTT. This codes for CASSCRAAGRSYTDTQYF.

This clonotype was recorded at least ten times. This chain joins TRBV6-1 and TRBJ1-1; 8 bases map to TRBD1. Trimming took 6 bases from V and 4 from J; bases not matched to a gene: 7. Germline CDR1 and CDR2: MNHNS and SASEGT. This CDR3 spans 14 amino acids. CDR3 residues: CASSQITGGTEAFF. Written as DNA, the CDR3 is TGTGCCAGCAGCCAGATTACAGGGGGCACTGAAGCTTTCTTT.

J is TRBJ2-7 and V is TRBV20-1; 15 bases are shared with TRBD2. CDR3 size: 17 residues. Germline trimming cut 6 bases from V and 3 bases from J; bases unmatched to any gene: 12. Germline V gives CDR1 DFQATT, CDR2 SNEGSKA (reference sequence). The CDR3 region has the DNA TGCAGTGCGCCCGACCCCGGACTAGCGGGAGGGGTCTACGAGCAGTACTTC. As protein: CSAPDPGLAGGVYEQYF.

This clonotype appeared many times. This chain connects TRBV3-1 to TRBJ2-3, with TRBD2 identical over 10 bases. After removal of 6 bases from V and 6 bases from J, the junction contained 15 bases not matched to a gene. The CDR3 is made up of 17 amino acids. The germline V gene encodes CDR1 LGHDT and CDR2 YNNKEL (reference sequence). This CDR3 reads CASSPTGLAEGGDTQYF. The CDR3, as DNA: TGTGCCAGCAGTCCCACTGGACTAGCGGAGGGGGGCGATACGCAGTATTTT.

Many counts were recorded for this clonotype. This sequence joins TRBV28 and TRBJ1-2, with unresolved D. The germline CDR1 and CDR2 sequences are MDHEN and SYDVKM. Trimming removed 5 bases at V and 0 bases at J, with 13 bases between. This CDR3 comprises 15 residues. The CDR3 spells CASSTRTAANYGYTF. For the CDR3, the DNA is TGTGCCAGCAGTACCCGGACGGCTGCTAACTATGGCTACACCTTC.

This clonotype was seen more than once but under ten times. The chain couples TRBV5-5 to TRBJ2-1; 10 bases map to TRBD2. The J segment lost 7 bases and the V segment lost 0 bases, leaving 7 bases of the junction unmatched. This CDR3 is built from 16 residues. CDR1 and CDR2 from the germline V gene are SGHKS and YYEKEE (reference sequence). The CDR3 DNA reads TGTGCCAGCAGCTTGGCCAGCGGGAGGGCCTGGAATGAGCAGTTCTTC. Its translation: CASSLASGRAWNEQFF.

In this sample, this clonotype turned up many times. A read error may produce the germline difference seen at one junction end. V usage is TRBV6-2 or TRBV6-3 and J usage is TRBJ2-7; tentatively, D is TRBD1 or TRBD2 (8 bases each). CDR3 length: 14 amino acids. Germline V lookup: CDR1 MNHEY, CDR2 SVGEGT. The CDR3 region has the DNA TGCGCCAGCAGGGGGCTAGCGGGCTCCTACGAGCAGTACTTC. As protein: CASRGLAGSYEQYF.

Ten or more counts support this clonotype. The V call is TRBV12-3 or TRBV12-4, the J call TRBJ2-1; D may correspond to TRBD1 or TRBD2 (6 bases each). With 7 bases removed from V and 0 bases from J, the gap between germline ends came to 13 bases. This CDR3 is built from 15 residues. The CDR3 region has the DNA TGTGCCAGCACCCCTAGGGGGGACTCCTACAATGAGCAGTTCTTC. Amino acid sequence: CASTPRGDSYNEQFF.

The sample holds a few counts of this clonotype. This sequence joins TRBV7-9 and TRBJ2-3; 9 nucleotides match TRBD2. The germline V gene encodes CDR1 SEHNR and CDR2 FQNEAQ (reference sequence). The CDR3 loop spans 16 amino acids. V was clipped by 5 bases and J by 6 bases; unmatched bases: 12. The CDR3 DNA follows: TGTGCCAGCAGCCCGTTTGTTAGCGGGAGTAGGGATACGCAGTATTTT. Translating gives CASSPFVSGSRDTQYF.

The chain couples TRBV24-1 to TRBJ2-5, with 10 positions matching TRBD2. The CDR3 extends over 15 amino acids. The germline V gene encodes CDR1 KGHDR and CDR2 SFDVKD. J was trimmed by 2 bases and V by 5 bases; bases with no gene match: 4. The chain's CDR3 is CATSGTSGSQETQYF. For the CDR3, the DNA is TGTGCCACCAGTGGGACTAGCGGTTCACAAGAGACCCAGTACTTC.

The table lists this clonotype with a few counts. The rearrangement uses TRBV28 and TRBJ1-5; D call uncertain. The CDR3 consists of 12 residues. Germline V gives CDR1 MDHEN, CDR2 SYDVKM. Trimming left V 6 bases short and J 9 bases short, with 12 bases between. This CDR3 reads CASRLADGPQHF. CDR3 nucleotide sequence: TGTGCCAGCAGGCTGGCGGATGGGCCCCAGCATTTT.

This clonotype was picked up a small number of times. This sequence joins TRBV5-1 and TRBJ2-5; 11 bases match TRBD2. V lost 5 bases, J lost 3 bases, and 9 bases stayed unmatched. CDR3 length equals 16 residues. Germline V gene sequence: CDR1 SGHRS, CDR2 YFSETQ. CDR3 amino acids: CASRDLAGGREETQYF. In nucleotides, the CDR3 is TGCGCCAGCAGGGATCTAGCGGGAGGCCGGGAAGAGACCCAGTACTTC.

This clonotype was seen more than once but under ten times. The chain uses TRBV20-1 and TRBJ1-2; no firm D call. Germline loops: CDR1 DFQATT, CDR2 SNEGSKA (reference sequence). V dropped 5 bases and J dropped 4 bases, with 17 bases sitting between them. The CDR3 loop spans 14 amino acids. In nucleotides, the CDR3 is TGCAGTGCTCCTGTCTCCCTAAGCAGCTATGGCTACACCTTC. Its translation is CSAPVSLSSYGYTF.